These 11 T cell receptor beta chains share one sample of origin, sequenced in a study of T cell repertoires and HLA-DP antigens. Using immunoSEQ multiplex PCR, the repertoire was profiled, and TCRdb retains in-frame clones only, with some absent. The sample lists about 110,000 clones; almost 95% were seen once. Their cognate antigens are unknown. The sample taken for sequencing was CD4+ T cells from PBMCs. All receptors come from a woman aged 18 to 35 in good health and CMV-seronegative.

The rearrangement joins TRBV18 to TRBJ2-7; D is unresolved. Germline V gene data show CDR1 as KGHSH and CDR2 as LQKENI. V lost 6 bases to trimming and J lost 2 bases, with 14 bases between them. CDR3 length: 14 amino acids. CDR3 region: CASSYGRLTYEQYF. The CDR3 nucleotides read TGTGCCAGCTCCTACGGCAGGTTAACCTACGAGCAGTACTTC.

The chain carries TRBV4-1 and TRBJ2-3, with a possible D match to TRBD2 (6 bases). V dropped 1 base and J dropped 4 bases, with 15 bases sitting between them. Germline V gene sequence: CDR1 MGHRA, CDR2 YSYEKL. The CDR3 loop spans 16 amino acids. The CDR3 DNA reads TGCGCCAGCAGCCAAGGGGCGAGGTCTAGCGCAGATACGCAGTATTTT. Protein product: CASSQGARSSADTQYF.

The V gene is TRBV6-6, the J gene TRBJ2-1; 11 bases align to TRBD2. Germline V gene lookup returns CDR1 MNHNY and CDR2 SVGAGI (reference sequence). The trim removed 6 bases at V and 8 bases at J, leaving 9 bases unmatched. The length of the CDR3 is 15 residues. The CDR3 loop is CASRLLAGVDYEQFF. CDR3 in DNA: TGTGCCAGCAGACTACTAGCGGGAGTGGATTATGAGCAGTTCTTC.

CDR3 loop: CASSPRLADTGELFF. The CDR3 DNA is TGTGCCAGTAGTCCCAGGCTAGCAGACACCGGGGAGCTGTTTTTT. The V and J genes are TRBV19 and TRBJ2-2; tentative D call: TRBD2 (5 bases). Trimming took off 5 bases at V and 3 bases at J, with 13 bases between the two ends. This CDR3 is 15 amino acids long. Germline V CDR1 and CDR2: LNHDA, SQIVND (reference sequence).

The rearrangement joins TRBV5-4 to TRBJ2-1, with 9 bases aligning to TRBD1. Germline CDR1 is SGHNT and CDR2 is YYREEE (reference sequence). The CDR3 runs to 17 residues. The trim removed 4 bases at V and 7 bases at J, leaving 15 bases unmatched. This CDR3 is CASSPARPGQGINEQFF. CDR3 DNA: TGTGCCAGCAGCCCCGCACGCCCGGGACAGGGTATTAATGAGCAGTTCTTC.

The rearrangement links TRBV28 to TRBJ1-1, with a weak D call TRBD1 (5 bases). Trimming stripped 5 bases from V and 0 bases from J, with 13 bases between. The CDR3 spans 15 residues. Germline V gives CDR1 MDHEN, CDR2 SYDVKM. The CDR3 sequence: CASSPQGRMNTEAFF. Here the CDR3 DNA reads TGTGCCAGCAGTCCCCAGGGCAGGATGAACACTGAAGCTTTCTTT.

In this sample, this clone turned up once. One end of the junction does not line up with germline, which may come from a read error. The genes are TRBV28 and TRBJ1-2; 7 bases line up with TRBD1. Germline CDR1 reads MDHEN; CDR2 reads SYDVKM. CDR3 length: 14 residues. The CDR3 sequence is CASSLQGGAYDYTF. The CDR3 DNA sequence: TGTGCCAGCAGTTTACAAGGGGGCGCCTATGACTACACCTTC.

V and J are TRBV7-9 and TRBJ2-3; maybe TRBD2 (6 bases). V dropped 2 bases and J dropped 4 bases, with 16 bases sitting between them. Germline lookup yields CDR1 SEHNR and CDR2 FQNEAQ (reference sequence). The CDR3 is made up of 16 amino acids. CDR3 residues: CASSLSGAGWADTQYF. CDR3 sequence (DNA): TGTGCCAGCAGCTTATCCGGGGCGGGATGGGCAGATACGCAGTATTTT.

The chain has TRBV5-6 and TRBJ1-1; 8 bases fit TRBD1. Germline V gene lookup returns CDR1 SGHDT and CDR2 YYEEEE. V was clipped by 4 bases and J by 4 bases; unmatched bases: 6. This CDR3 has 14 amino acids. The CDR3 DNA reads TGTGCCAGCAGCCAGATCACAGGGGGCACTGAAGCTTTCTTT. The encoded protein is CASSQITGGTEAFF. The full variable domain, with the rest looked up from reference TRBV5-6 and TRBJ1-1, is DAGVTQSPTHLIKTRGQQVTLRCSPKSGHDTVSWYQQALGQGPQFIFQYYEEEERQRGNFPDRFSGHQFPNYSSELNVNALLLGDSALYLCASSQITGGTEAFFGQGTRLTVV.

The V gene is TRBV7-2, the J gene TRBJ2-3; 9 positions match TRBD1. The CDR3 sequence is 15 residues long. The V segment lost 4 bases and the J segment 9 bases; nucleotides outside the gene matches: 11. The germline CDR1 and CDR2 sequences are SGHTA and FQGNSA. CDR3 residues: CASSSTGQGGDTQYF. The CDR3 bases are TGTGCCAGCAGCTCAACGGGACAGGGAGGCGACACGCAGTATTTT.

This clone occurred once. V is TRBV28 and J is TRBJ1-1, with TRBD1 as a possible D gene (5 bases). Trimming removed 2 bases from V and 5 bases from J, with 12 bases in between. The CDR3 length is 14 residues. The germline V gene has CDR1 MDHEN and CDR2 SYDVKM. This CDR3 reads CASSLRGKGTEAFF. CDR3 coding DNA: TGTGCCAGCAGTTTAAGAGGGAAGGGGACTGAAGCTTTCTTT.